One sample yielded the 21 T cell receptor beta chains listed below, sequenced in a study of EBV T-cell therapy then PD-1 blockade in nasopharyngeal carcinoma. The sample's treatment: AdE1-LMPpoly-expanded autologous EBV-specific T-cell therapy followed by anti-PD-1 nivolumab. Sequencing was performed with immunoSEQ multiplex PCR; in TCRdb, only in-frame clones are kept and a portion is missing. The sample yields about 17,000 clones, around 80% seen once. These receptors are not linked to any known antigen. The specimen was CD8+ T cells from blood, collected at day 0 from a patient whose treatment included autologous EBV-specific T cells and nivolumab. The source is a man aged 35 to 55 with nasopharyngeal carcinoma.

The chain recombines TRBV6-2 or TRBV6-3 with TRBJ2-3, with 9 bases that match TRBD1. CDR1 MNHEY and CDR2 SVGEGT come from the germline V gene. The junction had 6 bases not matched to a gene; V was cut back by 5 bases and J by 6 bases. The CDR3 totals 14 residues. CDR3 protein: CASSRTGEGDTQYF. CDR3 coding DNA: TGTGCCAGCAGTCGGACAGGGGAAGGTGATACGCAGTATTTT.

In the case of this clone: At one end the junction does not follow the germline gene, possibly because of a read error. The CDR3: CASSRFGGSSNSPLHF. The CDR3 DNA sequence: TGTGCCAGCAGCCGTTTTGGGGGATCCTCTAATTCACCCCTCCACTTT. This chain uses TRBV7-6 with TRBJ1-6; D may be TRBD1 (5 bases). Looked up from germline, CDR1 is SGHVS and CDR2 is FNYEAQ. The CDR3 sequence is 16 residues long. The full variable domain, with the rest looked up from reference TRBV7-6 and TRBJ1-6, is GAGVSQSPRYKVTKRGQDVALRCDPISGHVSLYWYRQALGQGPEFLTYFNYEAQQDKSGLPNDRFSAERPEGSISTLTIQRTEQRDSAMYRCASSRFGGSSNSPLHFGNGTRLTVT.

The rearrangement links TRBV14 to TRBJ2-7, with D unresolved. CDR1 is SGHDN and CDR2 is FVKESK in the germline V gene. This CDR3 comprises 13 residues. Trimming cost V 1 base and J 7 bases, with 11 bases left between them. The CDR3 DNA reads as TGTGCCAGCAGCCAAGGTCCATTGCGGGAGCAGTACTTC. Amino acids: CASSQGPLREQYF.

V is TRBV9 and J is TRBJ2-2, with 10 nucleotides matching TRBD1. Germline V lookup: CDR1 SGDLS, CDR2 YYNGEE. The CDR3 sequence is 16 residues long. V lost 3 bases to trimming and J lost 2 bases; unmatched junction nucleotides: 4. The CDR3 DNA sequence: TGTGCCAGCAGCGAATGGGACAGGGGTAACACCGGGGAGCTGTTTTTT. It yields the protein CASSEWDRGNTGELFF.

CDR3 amino acids: CASSPLGFVNTIYF. The CDR3, as DNA: TGTGCCAGCAGCCCGCTTGGGTTCGTGAACACCATATATTTT. The V and J genes are TRBV7-9 and TRBJ1-3, with D hard to call. Germline V lookup: CDR1 SEHNR, CDR2 FQNEAQ (reference sequence). This CDR3 is built from 14 residues. Trimming cost V 5 bases and J 7 bases, with 15 bases left between them.

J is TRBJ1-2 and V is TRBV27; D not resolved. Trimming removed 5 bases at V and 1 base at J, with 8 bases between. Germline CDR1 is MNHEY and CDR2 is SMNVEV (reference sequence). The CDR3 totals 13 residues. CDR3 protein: CASSGSYNYGYTF. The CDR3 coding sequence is TGTGCCAGCAGTGGCAGTTATAACTATGGCTACACCTTC.

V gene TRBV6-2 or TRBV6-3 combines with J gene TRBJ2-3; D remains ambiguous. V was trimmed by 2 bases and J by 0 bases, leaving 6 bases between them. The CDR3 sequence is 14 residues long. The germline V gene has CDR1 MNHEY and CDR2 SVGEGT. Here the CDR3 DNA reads TGTGCCAGCAGTTACGCAGAGAGCACAGATACGCAGTATTTT. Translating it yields CASSYAESTDTQYF.

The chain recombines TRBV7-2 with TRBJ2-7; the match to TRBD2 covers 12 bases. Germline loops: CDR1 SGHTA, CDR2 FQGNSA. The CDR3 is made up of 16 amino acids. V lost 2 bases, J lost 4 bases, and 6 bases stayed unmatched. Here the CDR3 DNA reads TGTGCCAGCAGCTTATTGGGGCTAGCGGGGGGGTACGAGCAGTACTTC. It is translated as CASSLLGLAGGYEQYF.

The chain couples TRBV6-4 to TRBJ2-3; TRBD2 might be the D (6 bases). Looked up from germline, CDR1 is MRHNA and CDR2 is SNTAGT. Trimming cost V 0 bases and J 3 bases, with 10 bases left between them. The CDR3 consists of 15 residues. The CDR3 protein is CASSDSAGSTDTQYF. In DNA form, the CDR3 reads TGTGCCAGCAGTGACTCGGCGGGGTCAACAGATACGCAGTATTTT.

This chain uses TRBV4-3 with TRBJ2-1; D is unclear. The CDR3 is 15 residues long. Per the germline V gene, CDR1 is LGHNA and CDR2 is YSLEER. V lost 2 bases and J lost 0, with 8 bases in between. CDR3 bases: TGCGCCAGCAGCCAAAGGGTTAGCTCCTACAATGAGCAGTTCTTC. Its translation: CASSQRVSSYNEQFF.

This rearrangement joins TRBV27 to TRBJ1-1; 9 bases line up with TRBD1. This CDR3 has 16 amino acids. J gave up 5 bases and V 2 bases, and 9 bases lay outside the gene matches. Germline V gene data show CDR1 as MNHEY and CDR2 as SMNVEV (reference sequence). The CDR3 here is CASSLPGQGPGTEAFF. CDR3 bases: TGTGCCAGCAGTTTACCGGGACAGGGTCCGGGGACTGAAGCTTTCTTT.

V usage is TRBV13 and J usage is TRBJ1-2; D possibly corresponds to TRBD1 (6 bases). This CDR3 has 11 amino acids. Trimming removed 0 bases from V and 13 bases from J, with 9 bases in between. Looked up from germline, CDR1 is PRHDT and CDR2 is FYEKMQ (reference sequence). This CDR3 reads CASSLGQGCTF. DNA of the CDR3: TGTGCCAGCAGCTTAGGACAGGGATGCACCTTC.

Here the CDR3 DNA reads TGTGCCAGCAGCTTAGGGCAGGGGGCCCACGAGCAGTACTTC. This translates into CASSLGQGAHEQYF. The rearrangement links TRBV7-2 to TRBJ2-7; 8 bases match TRBD1. Germline V gene sequence: CDR1 SGHTA, CDR2 FQGNSA. This CDR3 region has 14 residues. Losses at the gene ends were 1 base for V and 5 bases for J; bases not matched to a gene: 4.

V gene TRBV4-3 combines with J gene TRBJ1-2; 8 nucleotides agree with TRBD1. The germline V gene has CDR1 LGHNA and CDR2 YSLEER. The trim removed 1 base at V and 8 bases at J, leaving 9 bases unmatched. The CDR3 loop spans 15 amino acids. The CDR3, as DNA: TGCGCCAGCAGCCAAGGAGCAGGGGGCTCGGGCGGCTACACCTTC. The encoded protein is CASSQGAGGSGGYTF.

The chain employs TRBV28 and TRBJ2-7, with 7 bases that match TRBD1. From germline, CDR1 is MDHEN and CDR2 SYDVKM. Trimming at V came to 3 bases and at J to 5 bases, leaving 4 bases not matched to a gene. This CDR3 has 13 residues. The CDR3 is CASSFDRAHEQYF. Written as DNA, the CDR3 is TGTGCCAGCAGTTTCGACAGGGCCCACGAGCAGTACTTC.

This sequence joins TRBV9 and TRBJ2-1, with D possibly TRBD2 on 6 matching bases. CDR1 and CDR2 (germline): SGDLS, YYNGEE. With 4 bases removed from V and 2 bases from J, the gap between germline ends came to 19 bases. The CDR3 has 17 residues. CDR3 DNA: TGTGCCAGCAGCTCCCCCCCCACCGGCGGGACCTACAATGAGCAGTTCTTC. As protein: CASSSPPTGGTYNEQFF. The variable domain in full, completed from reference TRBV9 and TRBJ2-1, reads DSGVTQTPKHLITATGQRVTLRCSPRSGDLSVYWYQQSLDQGLQFLIQYYNGEERAKGNILERFSAQQFPDLHSELNLSSLELGDSALYFCASSSPPTGGTYNEQFFGPGTRLTVL.

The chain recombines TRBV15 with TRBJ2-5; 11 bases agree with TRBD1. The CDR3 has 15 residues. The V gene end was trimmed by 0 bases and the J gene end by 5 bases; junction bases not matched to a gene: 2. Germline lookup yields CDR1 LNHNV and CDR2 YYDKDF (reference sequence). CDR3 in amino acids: CATSRDRTGGETQYF. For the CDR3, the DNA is TGTGCCACCAGCAGAGATAGGACAGGGGGCGAGACCCAGTACTTC.

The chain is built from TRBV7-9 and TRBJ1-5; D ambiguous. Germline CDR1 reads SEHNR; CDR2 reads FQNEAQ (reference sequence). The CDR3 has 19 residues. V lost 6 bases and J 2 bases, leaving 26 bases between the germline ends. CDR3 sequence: CASSLTLMGFGKGNQPQHF. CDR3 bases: TGTGCCAGCAGTCTTACCCTAATGGGGTTCGGTAAGGGCAATCAGCCCCAGCATTTT.

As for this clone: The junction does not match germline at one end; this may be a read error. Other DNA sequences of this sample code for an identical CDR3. CDR3 amino acids: CVEAAPRRDGYTF. In DNA, the CDR3 is TGCGTCGAAGCAGCCCCAAGGAGAGATGGCTACACCTTC. The J gene is TRBJ1-2, the V gene TRBV2; D is unresolved. The CDR3 length is 13 residues. Germline CDR1 SNHLY, CDR2 FYNNEI.

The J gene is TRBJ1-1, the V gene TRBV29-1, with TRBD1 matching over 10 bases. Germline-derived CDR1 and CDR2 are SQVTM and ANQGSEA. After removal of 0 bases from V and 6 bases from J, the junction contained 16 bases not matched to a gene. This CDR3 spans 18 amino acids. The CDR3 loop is CSVEDRGQGKQKGAEAFF. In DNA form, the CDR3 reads TGCAGCGTTGAAGATCGGGGACAGGGGAAGCAGAAAGGCGCTGAAGCTTTCTTT.

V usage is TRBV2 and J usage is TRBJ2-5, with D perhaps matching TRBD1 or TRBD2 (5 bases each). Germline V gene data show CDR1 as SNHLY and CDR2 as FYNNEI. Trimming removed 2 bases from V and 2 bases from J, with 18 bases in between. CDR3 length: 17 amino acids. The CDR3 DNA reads TGTGCCAGCAGTGAATTTGGGGTCAGGGAGTTACAAGAGACCCAGTACTTC. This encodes CASSEFGVRELQETQYF.